The T cell receptor beta chain under discussion was sequenced for a study of beta chain features in type 1 diabetes (dated by TCRdb to the late 2010s). The study in broad terms: No differences in mean age, gender distribution, total cell number or subset yield were found between patients and healthy donors. Whereas all 30 or so donors provided naive and central memory subsets, regulatory and stem cell-like memory subsets were isolated from just 8 patients and roughly eight healthy donors. A total of roughly 100 million sorted cells were examined across all samples, and a strong correlation was observed between cell number per subset and RNA yield. In the study, TCRB repertoires of sorted circulating CD4+ T cell subsets from recently diagnosed type 1 diabetes patients were compared with those of matched healthy donors.

Points the paper makes about the study in general: Type 1 diabetes patients showed a moderate but significant shortening of TCRB CDR3 length in all four CD4+ subsets. The naive, central memory and regulatory TCRB repertoires appeared to resemble one another more closely among patients than among healthy donors. Fewer insertions and more nucleotide deletions at VDJ recombination sites were observed in patients with type 1 diabetes, implying thymic rearrangement abnormalities. PCR might favor shorter templates, but patient and control samples were amplified and corrected together, so any skew would affect both groups equally. Only small numbers of individuals were included in the HLA sub-analyses, which left unresolved whether HLA type had any influence on TCRB rearrangement. Because cDNA was sequenced instead of genomic DNA, activated cells with high expression could be over-represented, although the groups did not differ in activation or CD3 levels.

A single peripheral blood draw of 95 to 150 mL on average was collected from each donor into heparinised tubes. Using a panel that included CD45RO, CCR7, CD25, CD127, CD95 and CD27, naive, central memory, regulatory and stem cell-like memory CD4+ T cells were sorted on a BD FACSAria II. Every sorted population had a purity above 95%. Right away, PBMCs were isolated by Lymphoprep density gradient centrifugation and were stained directly, with no culture step. So that batch effects would be minimized, each experiment stained and sorted samples in pairs, pairing one healthy donor with one patient. The CDR3 goes from the cysteine to the phenylalanine over 16 residues. Just CDR3 DNA is preserved here, 48 bases in frame from base 1. CDR1 and CDR2 are read off the germline V gene as SNHLY and FYNNEI. V lost 4 bases and J lost 0 bases; the stretch between them is 13 bases long. All of the isolated RNA was reverse transcribed with the High Capacity cDNA Reverse Transcription Kit, so expressed TCRB transcripts were sequenced. Stem cell-like memory T cell samples underwent survey-depth immunoSEQ sequencing, averaging about 1 million total reads per sample. Sorted cells were lysed in RLT buffer and RNA was extracted with DNase-treated RNeasy Micro or Mini kits, depending on cell number. Each cell subset was processed on its own to prevent cross-contamination, while patient and healthy donor samples were processed together. TCRB sequences were amplified from cDNA with the immunoSEQ multiplex PCR, producing 87-bp fragments spanning the CDR3 region. The amplicons were sequenced using the Illumina HiSeq platform. Per the source publication's procedure: Synthetic template baselines were used to correct PCR bias computationally, reads within Hamming distance 2 were collapsed together, and singletons that could not be merged were discarded. Reads were aligned against IMGT so that V, D and J genes, CDR3 length and insertions or deletions at six rearrangement sites could be assigned. Within each subset, clonotype counts were normalized to sorted cell number, after which true diversity and Gini coefficients were computed with the tcR R package. The overlap coefficient, calculated on TCRB nucleotide sequences, was used to quantify repertoire sharing. Held by TCRdb, this immuneACCESS table contains in-frame sequences only and omits some clones. Under half of the omission traces to an unresolved V gene where checked; the cause of the rest is unknown. V, J and clone size are those of that table, while D and trimming were read from the DNA. This sample holds tens of thousands of clones; 68% were observed only once. Jointly, the top ten make up about 1% of the sample.

With regard to this clone: Its antigen is not yet known. It has no much larger one-base neighbor in the sample; base qualities were not kept.

The sequence links TRBV2 to TRBJ1-3, with the D gene uncertain. The sequencing input was stem cell memory CD4+ T cells from blood. In light of the paper, this sample's cell subset or site label describes: stem cell-like memory CD4+ T cells. The clonotype comes from a woman aged 40 to 55 with type 1 diabetes. The bases are TGTGCCAGCAGTGTATGGGGAGGGAACTCTGGAAACACCATATATTTT. Translation gives CASSVWGGNSGNTIYF.